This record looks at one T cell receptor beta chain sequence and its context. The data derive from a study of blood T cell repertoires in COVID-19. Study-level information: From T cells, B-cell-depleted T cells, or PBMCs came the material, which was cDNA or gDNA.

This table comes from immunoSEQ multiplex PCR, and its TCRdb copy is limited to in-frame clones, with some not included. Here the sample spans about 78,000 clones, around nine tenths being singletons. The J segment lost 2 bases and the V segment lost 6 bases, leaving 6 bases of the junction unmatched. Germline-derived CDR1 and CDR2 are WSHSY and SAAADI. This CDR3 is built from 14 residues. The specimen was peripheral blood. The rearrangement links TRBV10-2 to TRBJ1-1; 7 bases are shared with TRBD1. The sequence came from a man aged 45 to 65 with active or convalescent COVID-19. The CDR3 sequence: CASSAGTANTEAFF. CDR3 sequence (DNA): TGCGCCAGCAGCGCCGGGACAGCCAACACTGAAGCTTTCTTT.